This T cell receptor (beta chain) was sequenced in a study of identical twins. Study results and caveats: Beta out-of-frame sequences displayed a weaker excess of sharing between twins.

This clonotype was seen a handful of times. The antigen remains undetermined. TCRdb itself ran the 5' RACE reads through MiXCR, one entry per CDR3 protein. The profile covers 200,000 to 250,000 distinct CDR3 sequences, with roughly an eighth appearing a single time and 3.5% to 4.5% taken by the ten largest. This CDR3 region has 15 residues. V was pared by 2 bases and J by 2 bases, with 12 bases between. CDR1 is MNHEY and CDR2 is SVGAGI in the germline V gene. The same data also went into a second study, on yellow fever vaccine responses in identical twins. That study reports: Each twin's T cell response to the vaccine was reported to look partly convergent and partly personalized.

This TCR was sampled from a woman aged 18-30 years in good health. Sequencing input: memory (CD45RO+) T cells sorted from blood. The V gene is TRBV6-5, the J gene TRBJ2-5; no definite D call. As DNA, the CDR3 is TGTGCCAGCAGTTACGACGAATCGAGGCAAGAGACCCAGTACTTC. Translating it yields CASSYDESRQETQYF.